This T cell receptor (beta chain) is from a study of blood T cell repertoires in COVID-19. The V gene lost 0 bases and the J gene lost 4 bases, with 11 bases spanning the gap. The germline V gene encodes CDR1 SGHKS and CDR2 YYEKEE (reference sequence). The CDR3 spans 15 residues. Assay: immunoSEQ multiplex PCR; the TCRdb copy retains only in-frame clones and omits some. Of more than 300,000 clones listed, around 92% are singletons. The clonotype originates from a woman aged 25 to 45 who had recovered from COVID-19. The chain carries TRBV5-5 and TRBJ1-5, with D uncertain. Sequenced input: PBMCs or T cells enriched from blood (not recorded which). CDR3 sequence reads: CASSLGLGINQPQHF. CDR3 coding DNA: TGTGCCAGCAGCTTGGGTTTGGGCATTAATCAGCCCCAGCATTTT.